Listed below are T cell receptor beta chains from one sample, sequenced in a study of the immune and genomic landscape of osteosarcoma. Method: immunoSEQ multiplex PCR; TCRdb's copy keeps in-frame clones and lacks some. The data hold around 2,700 clones, with 55% to 85% observed a single time. The sample comprised tumor tissue from a local recurrence in the femur. The source of these receptors is a man aged 18-30 years with osteosarcoma. Both conserved end residues are part of each CDR3. The order of the fields is D gene, J gene, clone size, V gene, CDR3 protein, CDR3 DNA. The D gene is left open where the match is weak. Only some rows state a clone size, as once, few, many or a class for expanded clones.

TRBD2 | TRBJ2-5 | few | TRBV28 | CASSLWGLAEPRGETQYF | TGTGCCAGCAGTTTATGGGGACTAGCGGAGCCTCGGGGAGAGACCCAGTACTTC
NA | TRBJ1-1 | large | TRBV6-5 | CASSYGTGNTEAFF | TGTGCCAGCAGTTACGGGACGGGGAACACTGAAGCTTTCTTT
NA | TRBJ2-1 | NA | TRBV9 | CASSVGGGSYNEQFF | TGTGCCAGCAGCGTCGGTGGGGGTTCCTACAATGAGCAGTTCTTC
TRBD1 | TRBJ1-1 | NA | TRBV5-8 | CASTGQGWYTEAFF | TGTGCCAGCACCGGACAGGGATGGTATACTGAAGCTTTCTTT
NA | TRBJ2-1 | few | TRBV5-6 | CASQQRGAGNEQFF | TGTGCCTCCCAACAAAGGGGCGCAGGCAATGAGCAGTTCTTC
TRBD1 | TRBJ1-2 | NA | TRBV7-9 | CASSAVTGVSGYTF | TGTGCCAGCAGCGCCGTGACAGGGGTGAGCGGCTACACCTTC
NA | TRBJ1-1 | few | TRBV4-2 | CASSTGGIEAFF | TGTGCCAGCAGCACGGGGGGGATTGAAGCTTTCTTT
NA | TRBJ1-2 | NA | TRBV10-1 | CASSESPGAYGYTF | TGCGCCAGCAGTGAGAGTCCAGGGGCGTATGGCTACACCTTC
NA | TRBJ2-5 | few | TRBV7-9 | CASSLAGLETQYF | TGTGCCAGCAGCTTAGCTGGTTTAGAGACCCAGTACTTC
TRBD1 | TRBJ1-2 | NA | TRBV19 | CASSMGQGYGYTF | TGTGCCAGTAGTATGGGACAGGGCTATGGCTACACCTTC
TRBD1 | TRBJ2-5 | NA | TRBV30 | CAWSGRDRVSETQYF | TGTGCCTGGAGTGGCCGGGACAGGGTGTCGGAGACCCAGTACTTC
TRBD1 | TRBJ2-7 | NA | TRBV4-2 | CASSQDSNPNRDRGYEQYF | TGTGCCAGCAGCCAAGACTCCAATCCGAACCGGGACAGGGGCTACGAGCAGTACTTC
TRBD2 | TRBJ2-1 | NA | TRBV19 | CASSIQLAGYNEQFF | TGTGCCAGTAGTATACAACTAGCGGGGTACAATGAGCAGTTCTTC
TRBD1 | TRBJ1-2 | once | TRBV7-8 | CASSSLSGGQGNYGYTF | TGTGCCAGCAGCTCCCTTTCCGGAGGACAGGGGAACTATGGCTACACCTTC
NA | TRBJ2-1 | once | TRBV6-5 | CASSYEPRDNEQFF | TGTGCCAGCAGTTACGAACCCAGGGACAATGAGCAGTTCTTC
TRBD2 | TRBJ2-5 | NA | TRBV10-3 | CATSPGLAGGPRETQYF | TGTGCCACCAGCCCGGGACTAGCGGGGGGGCCTCGGGAGACCCAGTACTTC
TRBD2 | TRBJ2-5 | NA | TRBV28 | CASSAGGPVSETQYF | TGTGCCAGCTCGGCGGGAGGGCCGGTATCAGAGACCCAGTACTTC
NA | TRBJ1-3 | NA | TRBV5-4 | CARPTEPRSTIYF | TGTGCCAGACCGACCGAACCCCGGAGCACCATATATTTT
TRBD1 | TRBJ2-1 | NA | TRBV18 | CASNRDRGMDEQFF | TGTGCCAGCAACCGGGACAGGGGTATGGATGAGCAGTTCTTC
TRBD2 | TRBJ2-7 | NA | TRBV11-2 | CASSLVGTSGSGNEQYF | TGTGCCAGCAGCTTAGTTGGGACTAGCGGGAGTGGTAACGAGCAGTACTTC
TRBD1 | TRBJ2-3 | once | TRBV11-3 | CASSSSGGGDTQYF | TGTGCCAGCAGCTCTTCAGGGGGTGGGGATACGCAGTATTTT
TRBD2 | TRBJ2-7 | NA | TRBV7-3 | CASSLSSSGVYEQYF | TGTGCCAGCAGCTTGAGTTCTAGCGGTGTCTACGAGCAGTACTTC
NA | TRBJ2-2 | NA | TRBV2 | CASSSLAWELFF | TGTGCCAGCAGTTCCCTAGCGTGGGAGCTGTTTTTT
NA | TRBJ1-6 | few | TRBV7-9 | CASSEGGVSPLHF | TGTGCCAGCAGCGAAGGAGGGGTTTCACCCCTCCACTTT
TRBD2 | TRBJ2-1 | NA | TRBV5-1 | CASSAGTMNYNEQFF | TGCGCCAGCAGCGCCGGGACTATGAATTACAATGAGCAGTTCTTC
TRBD1 | TRBJ2-7 | few | TRBV6-1 | CASRYLGTGAYEQYF | TGTGCCAGCAGGTACCTGGGGACAGGGGCCTACGAGCAGTACTTC
NA | TRBJ2-3 | few | TRBV5-5 | CASSLQREVWDTQYF | TGTGCCAGCAGCTTGCAGAGAGAGGTGTGGGATACGCAGTATTTT
TRBD1 | TRBJ2-6 | NA | TRBV18 | CASSPLTGTGDSGANVLTF | TGTGCCAGCTCACCTTTGACCGGGACAGGGGACTCTGGGGCCAACGTCCTGACTTTC
NA | TRBJ1-1 | NA | TRBV5-1 | CASRWGSYVNTEAFF | TGCGCCAGCCGGTGGGGCAGCTACGTGAACACTGAAGCTTTCTTT